This T cell receptor beta chain was observed in a study of blood T cell repertoires in COVID-19. Libraries were prepared by immunoSEQ multiplex PCR; TCRdb keeps only in-frame clonotypes and omits some of them. Found here are roughly 140,000 clones, approximately 80% of them singletons; the top ten hold roughly 10%. Trimming left V 6 bases short and J 1 base short, with 12 bases between. This CDR3 has 14 amino acids. The germline CDR1 and CDR2 sequences are LNHDA and SQIVND (reference sequence). The chain combines TRBV19 with TRBJ2-5, with unresolved D. Sequenced: peripheral blood. This TCR derives from a man aged 55 to 69 with active or convalescent COVID-19. Here the CDR3 reads CASSLDTTQETQYF. CDR3 nucleotide sequence: TGTGCCAGTAGCCTCGATACAACCCAAGAGACCCAGTACTTC.